A selection of T cell receptor beta chains follows, all from one sample in a study of blood T cell repertoires in COVID-19. Assay used: immunoSEQ multiplex PCR; TCRdb lists only in-frame clones, some missing. The sample lists 300,000 to 450,000 clones, approximately 90% occurring once. The specimen was PBMCs or T cells enriched from blood (not recorded which). The receptors derive from a man in his late teens or twenties who had recovered from COVID-19. Each CDR3 is given with its conserved first and last residue. The D gene is left open where the match is weak. A row's size may be missing; if present it is once, few, many or a size class.

d_gene	j_gene	abundance	v_gene	CDR3nt	CDR3aa
-	TRBJ2-7	-	TRBV16	TGTGCCAGCACGGCGGGCCTATTCTACGAGCAGTACTTC	CASTAGLFYEQYF
-	TRBJ2-7	-	TRBV6-2/TRBV6-3	TGTGCCAGCAGCCGCGATGGGGGGCGGGGGCACGAGCAGTACTTC	CASSRDGGRGHEQYF
-	TRBJ1-1	-	TRBV3-1/TRBV3-2	TGTGCCAGCAGCCGGAGCGTTGAGACTGAAGCTTTCTTT	CASSRSVETEAFF
TRBD2	TRBJ2-7	-	TRBV5-6	TGTGCCAGCAGTACCCTTGGACTAGCGGGAGCTGCTGAGCAGTACTTC	CASSTLGLAGAAEQYF
TRBD2	TRBJ2-3	-	TRBV5-1	TGCGCCAGCGCGACTAGCGGGGGGGCCGCAGATACGCAGTATTTT	CASATSGGAADTQYF
-	TRBJ2-3	-	TRBV2	TGTGCCAGCATTCCCGAACAGATCACAGATACGCAGTATTTT	CASIPEQITDTQYF
TRBD1	TRBJ1-5	-	TRBV19	TGTGCCAGTACCCGGACCCAGACAGGGCTTTTTCAGCCCCAGCATTTT	CASTRTQTGLFQPQHF
-	TRBJ2-1	-	TRBV7-2	TGTGCCAGCAGCTTAGCTTCTCACATCAATGAGCAGTTCTTC	CASSLASHINEQFF
-	TRBJ2-5	-	TRBV10-2	TGCGCCAGCGAGGACAGCGCAAAAGAGACCCAGTACTTC	CASEDSAKETQYF
-	TRBJ2-2	-	TRBV12-5	TGTGCTAGTGGTTTGGTTCAGGGGATCACCGGGGAGCTGTTTTTT	CASGLVQGITGELFF
-	TRBJ2-7	few	TRBV4-3	TGCGCCAGCAGCCCCCGACTGGCAAACTCCTACGAGCAGTACTTC	CASSPRLANSYEQYF
-	TRBJ2-5	once	TRBV18	TGTGCCAGCTCATCGGACTCACAAGAGACCCAGTACTTC	CASSSDSQETQYF
TRBD1	TRBJ1-1	once	TRBV5-5	TGTGCCAGCAGCCAATCACCGGGACAGAAGAACACTGAAGCTTTCTTT	CASSQSPGQKNTEAFF
-	TRBJ1-2	-	TRBV27	TGTGCCAGCAGTTTACGGGGGTTAGCTAACTATGGCTACACCTTC	CASSLRGLANYGYTF
-	TRBJ2-7	-	TRBV7-3	TGTGCCAGCAGCTCCGAAGCAGGCAGGGGAAGGTCTGGGGTTGCCTACGAGCAGTACTTC	CASSSEAGRGRSGVAYEQYF
TRBD1	TRBJ1-2	-	TRBV18	TGTGCCAGCTCACCAGGACAGGGAGAGTTCGATGGCTACACCTTC	CASSPGQGEFDGYTF
TRBD2	TRBJ2-7	once	TRBV28	TGTGCCAGCAGTGCAACCGCCGGCCGGACTAGTTCTCGAGAGCAGTACTTC	CASSATAGRTSSREQYF
TRBD2	TRBJ2-3	-	TRBV18	TGTGCCAGCTCACCACCGAGCGGGAGTCTCCCAGATACGCAGTATTTT	CASSPPSGSLPDTQYF
TRBD2	TRBJ2-1	-	TRBV13	TGTGCCAGCAGCTTCCAACTAGCGGGGGGGCCTGAGCAGTTCTTC	CASSFQLAGGPEQFF
-	TRBJ2-7	-	TRBV10-3	TGTGCCATCAGTGGCACTAGTTCGTACGAGCAGTACTTC	CAISGTSSYEQYF
TRBD1	TRBJ2-7	-	TRBV27	TGTGCCAGCCAAAAGACAGGGGGCAACTACGAGCAGTACTTC	CASQKTGGNYEQYF
-	TRBJ1-6	-	TRBV27	TGTGCCAGCAGTGGACAAGGGTTGAGCTCCTATAATTCACCCCTCCACTTT	CASSGQGLSSYNSPLHF
TRBD1	TRBJ2-5	-	TRBV19	TGTGCCAGTAGCCCCGGACAGGGGGAGACCCAGTACTTC	CASSPGQGETQYF
TRBD1	TRBJ1-5	-	TRBV6-2/TRBV6-3	TGTGCCAGCAGCAGGACAGGGCGGTTCCAGCCCCAGCATTTT	CASSRTGRFQPQHF
-	TRBJ1-1	-	TRBV9	TGTGCCAGCAGAAGCTACCAGGGGGAAGCTTTCTTT	CASRSYQGEAFF
-	TRBJ2-1	-	TRBV7-3	TGTGCCAGCAGCTTAGATAAGGGGTCCCCAGGGGCGTTCTTC	CASSLDKGSPGAFF
TRBD2	TRBJ2-7	few	TRBV24-1	TGTGCCACCAGTGAGTCTAGCGGGAGCTACGAGCAGTACTTC	CATSESSGSYEQYF
TRBD2	TRBJ2-1	-	TRBV2	TGTGCCAGCAGTGCATCTAGCGGGGGGGCCGTTGAGCAGTTCTTC	CASSASSGGAVEQFF
-	TRBJ1-3	-	TRBV9	TGTGCCAGCAGCCAGGGGACAACCGGAAACACCATATATTTT	CASSQGTTGNTIYF
-	TRBJ2-7	-	TRBV7-8	TGTGCCAGCAGCTTAGCTGGTAGGGGTCACGAGCAGTACTTC	CASSLAGRGHEQYF
TRBD2	TRBJ2-7	-	TRBV19	TGTGCCAGTAGTATGCGGGGGTCCCACGAGCAGTACTTC	CASSMRGSHEQYF
TRBD1	TRBJ1-1	once	TRBV9	TGTGCCAGCAGCGTGGCGGGACAGACGAACACTGAAGCTTTCTTT	CASSVAGQTNTEAFF
TRBD2	TRBJ2-1	-	TRBV24-1	TGTGCCACCAGTGACGGCACTAGCGGGAATTACAATGAGCAGTTCTTC	CATSDGTSGNYNEQFF
TRBD1	TRBJ2-7	-	TRBV19	TGTGCCAGTGGGGAGGTAGGGACAGGATCTACCTACGAGCAGTACTTC	CASGEVGTGSTYEQYF
-	TRBJ1-2	-	TRBV6-5	TGTGCCAGCAGTTACGGAGGCACCGCCTATGGCTACACCTTC	CASSYGGTAYGYTF
-	TRBJ2-7	-	TRBV27	TGTGCCAGCAGTTTCTCACAGGCAAGCTCCTACGAGCAGTACTTC	CASSFSQASSYEQYF
TRBD1	TRBJ2-2	-	TRBV6-5	TGTGCCAGCAGGGGACAGGGGAACACCGGGGAGCTGTTTTTT	CASRGQGNTGELFF
TRBD1	TRBJ1-5	-	TRBV19	TGTGCCAGTAGAAGGGACAGGGGGGGTCAGCCCCAGCATTTT	CASRRDRGGQPQHF
TRBD1	TRBJ1-5	many	TRBV5-5	TGTGCCAGCAGCTTGTCCTTACAGGGGGCGGGTCAGCCCCAGCATTTT	CASSLSLQGAGQPQHF
-	TRBJ2-2	-	TRBV9	TGTGCCAGCAGCGTAGACGGGAGCACCGGGGAGCTGTTTTTT	CASSVDGSTGELFF
-	TRBJ1-5	-	TRBV6-1	TGTGCCAGCAGTGAAGCGCTAACCTCGGCCCAGCATTTT	CASSEALTSAQHF
TRBD2	TRBJ2-7	-	TRBV5-1	TGCGCCAGCAGCCCGGGTGGAACTAGCGATTACGAGCAGTACTTC	CASSPGGTSDYEQYF
TRBD2	TRBJ2-4	-	TRBV4-2	TGTGCCAGCAGCCAAGAGCTAGCGGACCCCACAAACAACATTCAGTACTTC	CASSQELADPTNNIQYF
TRBD1	TRBJ2-1	-	TRBV5-4	TGTGCCAGCAGAGGGGGCCGGGTGGATGAGCAGTTCTTC	CASRGGRVDEQFF
-	TRBJ1-1	-	TRBV28	TGTGCCAGCACCGTGAACACTGAAGCTTTCTTT	CASTVNTEAFF
TRBD2	TRBJ2-1	once	TRBV9	TGTGCCAGCAGCCAGACTAGCGGCTACAATGAGCAGTTCTTC	CASSQTSGYNEQFF
TRBD1	TRBJ2-4	-	TRBV28	TGTGCCAGCAGTCCGACAGGGGGCAGGAACATTCAGTACTTC	CASSPTGGRNIQYF
-	TRBJ1-1	-	TRBV3-1/TRBV3-2	TGTGCCAGCAGCCACCATTTAGCCCGGAACACTGAAGCTTTCTTT	CASSHHLARNTEAFF
TRBD1	TRBJ1-6	few	TRBV9	TGTGCCAGCAGCCCTCAGGGGCAGGGGGATTCACCCCTCCACTTT	CASSPQGQGDSPLHF
TRBD2	TRBJ2-1	-	TRBV24-1	TGTGCCACCAGTGATTTGCCGACTAGCGGCGCAATTAATGAGCAGTTCTTC	CATSDLPTSGAINEQFF
TRBD1	TRBJ1-1	-	TRBV2	TGTGCCAGCCTTCTCGGGTTATACAGGGGGCAAGACACTGAAGCTTTCTTT	CASLLGLYRGQDTEAFF
TRBD2	TRBJ2-1	-	TRBV28	TGTGCCAGCAGTTCATTAGCGGGGGGTAAGCAGTTCTTC	CASSSLAGGKQFF